Described below is a single T cell receptor beta chain sequence and its context. The sample is drawn from a study of T cells in Graves' hyperthyroidism and ophthalmopathy. CDR3 size: 14 residues. With 1 base removed from V and 5 bases from J, the gap between germline ends came to 9 bases. The germline V gene encodes CDR1 SEHNR and CDR2 FQNEAQ (reference sequence). Amplification of TCR beta CDR3 regions used RNA as the template. During a first-round RT-PCR of the TCR CDR3, the HTBI primer set was used. TCRdb recomputed calls from the multiplex PCR reads with MiXCR, one row per CDR3 protein. The data contain 600,000 to 650,000 distinct CDR3 sequences, about a fifth of them seen just once; the ten biggest clones take up roughly 30%.

What was sequenced was blood. The chain combines TRBV7-9 with TRBJ2-1; D call uncertain. This receptor was identified in a man aged 30 to 45 with Graves' ophthalmopathy. CDR3 bases: TGTGCCAGCAGCTTAGATGAGTATAACAATGAGCAGTTCTTC. Its translation is CASSLDEYNNEQFF.